The clone carrying this T cell receptor (beta chain) has only one observation. The data were produced by immunoSEQ multiplex PCR, yet TCRdb's version contains in-frame clones alone and is incomplete. This table has over 150,000 clones, 82% appearing once. This sample stems from a study of blood T cell repertoires in COVID-19. Across the study: Donors in the United States, Italy and Spain gave samples during acute or convalescent COVID-19.

CDR1 and CDR2 (germline): SGHAT, FQNNGV. The V gene lost 5 bases and the J gene lost 4 bases, with 23 bases spanning the gap. The CDR3 sequence is 17 residues long. The sequence was obtained from an elderly woman with active or convalescent COVID-19. The chain links TRBV11-2 to TRBJ2-5; maybe TRBD2 (6 bases). Input material: peripheral blood. The CDR3 reads CASSRGGGLEYLETQYF. CDR3 bases: TGTGCCAGCAGCCGCGGAGGAGGGCTAGAGTATCTAGAGACCCAGTACTTC.